The 32 T cell receptor beta chains below come from one sample, sequenced in a study of blood T cells in healthy people across ages. Sample-barcoded 5' priming and a J-beta primer mix drove a second PCR of 7 to 11 cycles. TCRdb re-called the 5' RACE reads through MiXCR, storing one row per CDR3 protein. The data hold hundreds of thousands of distinct CDR3 sequences, with roughly 45% observed a single time. The sample taken for sequencing was blood. These TCRs come from a woman in her sixties in good health.

This clonotype was seen a few times. Here the CDR3 reads CASSPPQAGGWQETQYF. The CDR3 DNA is TGTGCCAGCAGCCCCCCTCAGGCGGGAGGGTGGCAAGAGACCCAGTACTTC. The chain combines TRBV3-1 with TRBJ2-5; TRBD2 agrees at 9 bases. There are 17 residues in the CDR3. The germline gives CDR1 LGHDT, CDR2 YNNKEL (reference sequence). V shed 4 bases, J shed 2 bases, and the junction held 11 bases outside the gene matches.

The chain recombines TRBV7-9 with TRBJ2-3, with TRBD2 matching 9 bases. Looked up from germline, CDR1 is SEHNR and CDR2 is FQNEAQ (reference sequence). J gave up 5 bases and V 3 bases, and 6 bases lay outside the gene matches. This CDR3 has 15 residues. CDR3 sequence: CASSFGDSGGDTQYF. The CDR3 DNA reads as TGTGCCAGCAGCTTTGGGGATAGCGGGGGAGATACGCAGTATTTT.

This clonotype was found a few times. This chain uses TRBV12-3 or TRBV12-4 with TRBJ1-6; tentatively, D is TRBD1 (5 bases). V gave up 6 bases and J gave up 7 bases, with 13 bases separating them. The CDR3 runs 14 residues. The CDR3 sequence is CASSSGIGNSPLHF. In DNA form, the CDR3 reads TGTGCCAGCAGCTCAGGGATTGGGAATTCACCCCTCCACTTT.

The chain joins TRBV11-2 to TRBJ2-1, with 15 bases identical to TRBD2. The CDR3 is 20 residues long. Unmatched junction bases numbered 14, after V lost 8 bases and J lost 0 bases. Germline-derived CDR1 and CDR2 are SGHAT and FQNNGV. CDR3 amino acids: CASAFQGLAGGRSSYNEQFF. The CDR3 DNA sequence: TGTGCCAGCGCCTTTCAGGGACTAGCGGGGGGTCGGAGCTCCTACAATGAGCAGTTCTTC.

This sequence joins TRBV6-5 and TRBJ1-1, with 7 bases aligning to TRBD1. V shed 2 bases, J shed 5 bases, and the junction held 5 bases outside the gene matches. This CDR3 comprises 14 residues. The V gene's germline CDR1 is MNHEY and CDR2 SVGAGI. The CDR3 loop is CASSYDRVWTEAFF. The CDR3 bases are TGTGCCAGCAGTTACGACAGGGTGTGGACTGAAGCTTTCTTT.

Regarding this clonotype: A read error may be the cause here, since a much bigger clone is one base away. The chain couples TRBV29-1 to TRBJ2-1; either TRBD1 or TRBD2 may fit D (5 bases each). There are 12 residues in the CDR3. Between the trimmed V and J ends, which lost 7 bases and 2 bases, there was a span of 9 bases. In germline, CDR1 is SQVTM, CDR2 ANQGSEA. This CDR3 reads CSGGITYNEQFF. CDR3 sequence (DNA): TGCAGCGGGGGGATCACCTACAATGAGCAGTTCTTC.

The sample holds many counts of this clonotype. This chain joins TRBV4-1 and TRBJ2-1; unclear D gene. V dropped 0 bases and J dropped 7 bases, with 7 bases sitting between them. The CDR3 consists of 13 residues. CDR1 is MGHRA and CDR2 is YSYEKL in the germline V gene. DNA for the CDR3: TGCGCCAGCAGCCAAGAAGGGAAAAATGAGCAGTTCTTC. It translates to CASSQEGKNEQFF.

The chain is built from TRBV30 and TRBJ2-3, with a weak D call TRBD2 (5 bases). The V end was cut by 4 bases, the J end by 0 bases, with 11 bases between. This CDR3 region has 14 residues. The germline CDR1 and CDR2 sequences are GTSNPN and SVGIG (reference sequence). CDR3 coding DNA: TGTGCCTGGAATAGCCGGAGGAGCACAGATACGCAGTATTTT. It encodes CAWNSRRSTDTQYF.

The chain uses TRBV9 and TRBJ2-1, with 11 nucleotides matching TRBD2. The V and J ends lost 3 bases and 5 bases, in that order; junction bases with no gene match: 7. This CDR3 has 16 amino acids. Germline CDR1 reads SGDLS; CDR2 reads YYNGEE. CDR3 bases: TGTGCCAGCAGCGCCGTACTAGCGGGAGCTGACAATGAGCAGTTCTTC. Translating gives CASSAVLAGADNEQFF. Drawing the rest from reference TRBV9 and TRBJ2-1, the complete variable domain is DSGVTQTPKHLITATGQRVTLRCSPRSGDLSVYWYQQSLDQGLQFLIQYYNGEERAKGNILERFSAQQFPDLHSELNLSSLELGDSALYFCASSAVLAGADNEQFFGPGTRLTVL.

This clonotype was seen once. The chain links TRBV15 to TRBJ2-1, with TRBD2 matching over 7 bases. In germline, CDR1 is LNHNV, CDR2 YYDKDF (reference sequence). Trimming at V came to 3 bases and at J to 0 bases, leaving 8 bases not matched to a gene. The CDR3 spans 17 residues. The CDR3 here is CATSSLAVASSYNEQFF. CDR3 nucleotides: TGTGCCACCAGCAGCCTAGCGGTGGCCAGCTCCTACAATGAGCAGTTCTTC.

Comments on this clonotype: A clone one base away is much larger, so this may be a read error. Here the CDR3 reads CASSSRTGRETQYF. The CDR3 coding sequence is TGTGCCAGCAGCTCCCGGACAGGGCGAGAGACCCAGTACTTC. The chain links TRBV11-1 to TRBJ2-5, with 8 bases that match TRBD1. CDR1 SGHAT and CDR2 FQDESV come from the germline V gene (reference sequence). The CDR3 is 14 amino acids. V was clipped by 4 bases and J by 4 bases; unmatched bases: 5.

As regards this clonotype: A much bigger clone sits one base away, suggesting this may be a read error. V is TRBV7-9 and J is TRBJ2-7; no definite D call. The end of the DNA aligns better with TRBJ2-5, so the J call may be wrong. This CDR3 is 14 amino acids long. In germline, CDR1 is SEHNR, CDR2 FQNEAQ (reference sequence). This CDR3 is CASSPPGPEETQYF. The CDR3 DNA reads TGTGCCAGCAGCCCCCCAGGACCCGAAGAGACCCAGTACTTC.

The genes are TRBV4-1 and TRBJ1-4; 8 bases are a match to TRBD1. The CDR3 extends over 19 amino acids. Trimming removed 0 bases from V and 4 bases from J; junction bases left unmatched: 13. Germline CDR1 and CDR2: MGHRA and YSYEKL. Written as DNA, the CDR3 is TGCGCCAGCAGCCAAGATTGGGCGGTTTCAGGGGGCAATAATGAAAAACTGTTTTTT. Translation: CASSQDWAVSGGNNEKLFF.

In the case of this clonotype: An end of the junction does not agree with germline; a read error may underlie this. The chain links TRBV29-1 to TRBJ2-1; D perhaps matches TRBD2 (6 bases). Germline V gene sequence: CDR1 SQVTM, CDR2 ANQGSEA. The CDR3 covers 14 residues. The CDR3 spells CGVDGAGSWNEQFF. CDR3 coding DNA: TGCGGCGTTGATGGCGCCGGGAGCTGGAATGAGCAGTTCTTC.

The V call is TRBV20-1, the J call TRBJ1-4, with D perhaps matching TRBD1 (6 bases). The V end was cut by 2 bases, the J end by 4 bases, with 29 bases between. CDR1 and CDR2 (germline): DFQATT, SNEGSKA (reference sequence). CDR3 length equals 20 residues. CDR3 protein: CSARSGPGQGYFKINEKLFF. CDR3 bases: TGCAGTGCTAGATCGGGCCCCGGTCAGGGGTATTTTAAAATTAATGAAAAACTGTTTTTT.

This clonotype was found a few times. The chain couples TRBV3-1 to TRBJ1-5; D unclear. V lost 1 base and J 2 bases, leaving 9 bases between the germline ends. Germline V CDR1 and CDR2: LGHDT, YNNKEL (reference sequence). The CDR3 is made up of 15 amino acids. DNA for the CDR3: TGTGCCAGCAGCCAAGGGGAACTTGGCAATCAGCCCCAGCATTTT. Its translation: CASSQGELGNQPQHF.

The J gene is TRBJ2-1, the V gene TRBV11-2; D perhaps matches TRBD2 (6 bases). The CDR3 extends over 16 amino acids. Germline V gene sequence: CDR1 SGHAT, CDR2 FQNNGV. V was clipped by 1 base and J by 8 bases, with 18 bases between them. Written as DNA, the CDR3 is TGTGCCAGCAGCTTAGGAGTAGCGGTCGCACGAGATGAGCAGTTCTTC. Its translation: CASSLGVAVARDEQFF.

This clonotype was detected a few times. This chain connects TRBV7-9 to TRBJ2-5; the D gene is possibly TRBD1 (6 bases). The V gene lost 4 bases and the J gene lost 7 bases, with 16 bases spanning the gap. Germline CDR1 SEHNR, CDR2 FQNEAQ (reference sequence). The CDR3 is 14 amino acids. Written as DNA, the CDR3 is TGTGCCAGCAGCTCATATAAGGCACAGGGGACCCAGTACTTC. Amino acid sequence: CASSSYKAQGTQYF.

The chain uses TRBV7-3 and TRBJ2-3; TRBD1 aligns across 8 bases. This CDR3 is 18 amino acids long. CDR1 is SGHTA and CDR2 is FQGTGA in the germline V gene. V shed 2 bases and J 6 bases; nucleotides not matched to a gene: 16. In DNA form, the CDR3 reads TGTGCCAGCAGCTTACGGCGGGCAGGGGGCAACTGGTCGGATACGCAGTATTTT. This sequence encodes CASSLRRAGGNWSDTQYF.

This clonotype was seen a handful of times. The chain carries TRBV6-2 or TRBV6-3 and TRBJ2-5; D unclear. The ends were cut back, 6 bases at V and 1 base at J, with 12 bases in the middle. Germline CDR1 MNHEY, CDR2 SVGEGT. CDR3 length equals 14 residues. For the CDR3, the DNA is TGTGCCAGCAGCGGAGCGACTGTCCAAGAGACCCAGTACTTC. The encoded protein is CASSGATVQETQYF.

CDR3 DNA: TGTGCCAGCAGCCAAGATACGTTAGAAGCGGGAATGGTCAATGAGCAGTTCTTC. Amino acid sequence: CASSQDTLEAGMVNEQFF. This rearrangement joins TRBV3-1 to TRBJ2-1; 7 nucleotides match TRBD2. The CDR3 extends over 18 amino acids. Per germline, CDR1 LGHDT and CDR2 YNNKEL (reference sequence). The V and J ends lost 0 bases and 6 bases, in that order; junction bases with no gene match: 14.

The chain combines TRBV29-1 with TRBJ2-3; a possible D gene is TRBD1 (6 bases). Trimming shortened V by 6 bases and J by 6 bases, and 16 bases separated the two germline ends. The CDR3 length is 13 residues. In germline, CDR1 is SQVTM, CDR2 ANQGSEA. The CDR3 protein is CSVGTTDGDTQYF. For the CDR3, the DNA is TGCAGCGTAGGGACAACCGATGGGGATACGCAGTATTTT.

Written as DNA, the CDR3 is TGTGCCAGCAGCCTCCTGCACGGACTAGCCCTCAATGAGCAGTTCTTC. It codes for CASSLLHGLALNEQFF. The rearrangement joins TRBV3-1 to TRBJ2-1; 8 bases match TRBD2. CDR1 LGHDT and CDR2 YNNKEL come from the germline V gene (reference sequence). After removal of 4 bases from V and 6 bases from J, the junction contained 11 bases not matched to a gene. CDR3 length: 16 residues.

The chain employs TRBV4-2 and TRBJ2-1, with 7 bases aligning to TRBD1. Per the germline V gene, CDR1 is LGHNA and CDR2 is YNFKEQ. The trim removed 3 bases at V and 8 bases at J, leaving 10 bases unmatched. The CDR3 sequence is 15 residues long. The chain's CDR3 is CASSHPGQTLHEQFF. For the CDR3, the DNA is TGTGCCAGCAGCCATCCGGGACAGACACTTCATGAGCAGTTCTTC.

This clonotype was detected a few times. This chain joins TRBV6-4 and TRBJ1-1; D remains unclear. The CDR3 runs 13 residues. The V gene lost 9 bases and the J gene lost 1 base, with 12 bases spanning the gap. Germline CDR1 and CDR2: MRHNA and SNTAGT. The CDR3 region is CASRAESNTEAFF. The CDR3 bases are TGTGCCAGTAGGGCCGAATCGAACACTGAAGCTTTCTTT.

The chain joins TRBV7-3 to TRBJ2-3; TRBD2 might be the D (5 bases). Trimming stripped 1 base from V and 5 bases from J, with 10 bases between. The CDR3 totals 14 residues. In germline, CDR1 is SGHTA, CDR2 FQGTGA. The CDR3 reads CASSLRIREDTQYF. The CDR3 DNA sequence: TGTGCCAGCAGCTTAAGGATTCGGGAAGATACGCAGTATTTT.

The CDR3 region is CASRRAGEDIQYF. The CDR3 coding sequence is TGTGCCAGCAGACGAGCGGGAGAGGACATTCAGTACTTC. The chain combines TRBV7-9 with TRBJ2-4; TRBD2 matches at 8 bases. V gave up 6 bases and J gave up 8 bases; unmatched junction bases: 6. Germline loops: CDR1 SEHNR, CDR2 FQNEAQ (reference sequence). The CDR3 has 13 residues.

The chain employs TRBV29-1 and TRBJ1-4; a possible D gene is TRBD1 (5 bases). The CDR3 is 11 residues long. Trimming pared 7 bases from V and 6 bases from J, leaving 9 bases between. Germline assignment: CDR1 SQVTM and CDR2 ANQGSEA. DNA for the CDR3: TGCAGCGCTTTGACAGATGAAAAACTGTTTTTT. This translates into CSALTDEKLFF.

The chain recombines TRBV20-1 with TRBJ2-7, with D perhaps TRBD1 (5 bases). The germline V gene encodes CDR1 DFQATT and CDR2 SNEGSKA (reference sequence). This CDR3 region has 16 residues. The ends were cut back, 8 bases at V and 0 bases at J, with 23 bases in the middle. The CDR3 nucleotides read TGCAGTACTTCCCCCTTGGGGCAGAGCTACTCCTACGAGCAGTACTTC. This encodes CSTSPLGQSYSYEQYF.

The chain carries TRBV29-1 and TRBJ2-7, with a weak D call TRBD1 (5 bases). Per the germline V gene, CDR1 is SQVTM and CDR2 is ANQGSEA. V lost 5 bases, J lost 3 bases, and 11 bases lay in between. The length of the CDR3 is 12 residues. The CDR3: CSVQFQGYEQYF. CDR3 DNA: TGCAGCGTTCAGTTCCAGGGCTACGAGCAGTACTTC.

This clonotype was seen at least ten times. The chain couples TRBV27 to TRBJ2-7; D unclear. Germline CDR1 and CDR2: MNHEY and SMNVEV (reference sequence). The germline V and J ends were trimmed by 6 bases and 0 bases, with 12 bases remaining between them. The CDR3 is 14 residues long. CDR3 DNA: TGTGCCAGCAGCTACGGACCTCACTCCTACGAGCAGTACTTC. Translation gives CASSYGPHSYEQYF.

The V gene is TRBV3-1, the J gene TRBJ2-1; D assignment may be TRBD1 or TRBD2 (5 bases each). This CDR3 has 14 residues. V gave up 1 base and J gave up 6 bases, with 10 bases separating them. Germline CDR1 reads LGHDT; CDR2 reads YNNKEL (reference sequence). The CDR3 coding sequence is TGTGCCAGCAGCCAAGGGGGACGGAGCAATGAGCAGTTCTTC. Translated: CASSQGGRSNEQFF.